The 16 T cell receptor beta chains presented below share a single source sample, sequenced in a study of shared clonotypes between healthy human individuals. Sequencing was performed with immunoSEQ multiplex PCR; in TCRdb, only in-frame clones are kept and a portion is missing. There are about 100,000 clones in the sample; approximately 75% occur only once, and approximately 55% lies in the top ten. Sequencing was carried out using memory CD8+ T cells sorted from blood. Stated subset: CD45RO+ cells pooled with CCR7-negative TemRA cells. The receptors were sampled from a man aged 30 to 39 in good health.

V usage is TRBV20-1 and J usage is TRBJ2-1; D might be TRBD1 (5 bases). CDR3 size: 11 residues. Germline lookup yields CDR1 DFQATT and CDR2 SNEGSKA (reference sequence). Trimming cost V 4 bases and J 9 bases, with 10 bases left between them. The CDR3 region is CSAISGAEQFF. The CDR3 nucleotides are TGCAGTGCTATTAGTGGGGCTGAGCAGTTCTTC.

This chain uses TRBV5-1 with TRBJ2-1, with D unresolved. Germline V CDR1 and CDR2: SGHRS, YFSETQ. The CDR3 totals 13 residues. V lost 4 bases to trimming and J lost 7 bases, with 12 bases between them. In DNA, the CDR3 is TGCGCCAGCAGCGTTGGTTTCCGAAATGAGCAGTTCTTC. It translates to CASSVGFRNEQFF.

This clone showed up just a few times. The rearrangement uses TRBV28 and TRBJ2-2, with 7 bases fitting TRBD2. Germline CDR1 and CDR2: MDHEN and SYDVKM. This CDR3 contains 13 residues. The V segment lost 6 bases and the J segment 8 bases; nucleotides outside the gene matches: 6. In DNA form, the CDR3 reads TGTGCCAGCAGACCTGGACTAGGGGGGGAGCTGTTTTTT. Protein product: CASRPGLGGELFF.

This rearrangement joins TRBV6-5 to TRBJ2-5; maybe TRBD1 (6 bases). This CDR3 spans 15 amino acids. The V gene's germline CDR1 is MNHEY and CDR2 SVGAGI. Trimming removed 0 bases from V and 3 bases from J, with 11 bases in between. The CDR3, as DNA: TGTGCCAGCAGTTACTCGGGGTCAGGGGAAGAGACCCAGTACTTC. Protein sequence: CASSYSGSGEETQYF.

V gene TRBV13 combines with J gene TRBJ2-2, with TRBD2 identical over 8 bases. This CDR3 contains 18 residues. Trimming took 2 bases from V and 0 from J; bases not matched to a gene: 8. Germline CDR1 reads PRHDT; CDR2 reads FYEKMQ (reference sequence). CDR3 protein: CASSLIALAGTNTGELFF. Here the CDR3 DNA reads TGTGCCAGCAGCTTAATAGCCCTAGCGGGCACGAACACCGGGGAGCTGTTTTTT.

The chain couples TRBV2 to TRBJ2-2; D call uncertain. The CDR3 is 13 residues long. With 3 bases removed from V and 7 bases from J, the gap between germline ends came to 9 bases. Germline loops: CDR1 SNHLY, CDR2 FYNNEI. This CDR3 is CASSEIGDGELFF. For the CDR3, the DNA is TGTGCCAGCAGTGAGATTGGCGACGGGGAGCTGTTTTTT.

The chain links TRBV5-6 to TRBJ2-1, with a weak D call TRBD2 (6 bases). With 7 bases removed from V and 2 bases from J, the gap between germline ends came to 22 bases. The CDR3 sequence is 17 residues long. Per germline, CDR1 SGHDT and CDR2 YYEEEE. In DNA form, the CDR3 reads TGTGCCAGCCAGGCTGGAATCGGGAGCCGTACCTACAATGAGCAGTTCTTC. The encoded protein is CASQAGIGSRTYNEQFF.

Regarding this clone: In the same sample, other DNA sequences code for this CDR3. The rearrangement uses TRBV6-5 and TRBJ1-3; D is perhaps TRBD1 (5 bases). The germline V gene has CDR1 MNHEY and CDR2 SVGAGI. CDR3 length: 15 amino acids. The V gene lost 0 bases and the J gene lost 2 bases, with 8 bases spanning the gap. In DNA form, the CDR3 reads TGTGCCAGCAGTTACTCTGAGGGGACTGGAAACACCATATATTTT. It specifies CASSYSEGTGNTIYF.

This clone is a singleton in its sample. This chain links TRBV2 with TRBJ2-5; the match to TRBD1 covers 7 bases. The J segment lost 0 bases and the V segment lost 8 bases, leaving 3 bases of the junction unmatched. Germline CDR1 and CDR2: SNHLY and FYNNEI. The length of the CDR3 is 13 residues. DNA for the CDR3: TGTGCCAGCGAAGGGACAGACCAAGAGACCCAGTACTTC. This translates into CASEGTDQETQYF.

The gene calls are TRBV27 and TRBJ2-7; a possible D gene is TRBD1 (6 bases). Germline V lookup: CDR1 MNHEY, CDR2 SMNVEV (reference sequence). Trimming removed 0 bases at V and 7 bases at J, with 16 bases between. The CDR3 spans 15 residues. DNA of the CDR3: TGTGCCAGCAGTTTATCGAAGGGGGTCTGGCGGGAGCAGTACTTC. Translating gives CASSLSKGVWREQYF.

The DNA of the CDR3 is TGTGCCAGCAGCTTACCCCCCCAGGAGATGAACACTGAAGCTTTCTTT. Residues: CASSLPPQEMNTEAFF. The chain has TRBV7-2 and TRBJ1-1, with no clear D. This CDR3 contains 16 residues. The V gene lost 2 bases and the J gene lost 0 bases, with 13 bases spanning the gap. Germline V lookup: CDR1 SGHTA, CDR2 FQGNSA.

This clone was recorded once. The V gene is TRBV15, the J gene TRBJ1-1, with 7 bases lining up with TRBD1. Looked up from germline, CDR1 is LNHNV and CDR2 is YYDKDF (reference sequence). The CDR3 has 14 residues. V trimming: 2 bases; J trimming: 5 bases; junction bases outside the gene matches: 5. The CDR3 protein is CATSRQTGVTEAFF. CDR3 coding DNA: TGTGCCACCAGCAGACAAACAGGGGTTACTGAAGCTTTCTTT.

The chain links TRBV27 to TRBJ2-3; 11 positions match TRBD2. The CDR3 loop spans 18 amino acids. The V gene end was trimmed by 5 bases and the J gene end by 1 base; junction bases not matched to a gene: 11. Germline V gene data show CDR1 as MNHEY and CDR2 as SMNVEV (reference sequence). The CDR3 DNA reads as TGTGCCAGCAGTACCCTAGCGGGAGGTGGGGAACGCACAGATACGCAGTATTTT. Its translation: CASSTLAGGGERTDTQYF.

CDR3 amino acids: CASSPPDNLLGELFF. In nucleotides, the CDR3 is TGTGCCAGCAGCCCCCCAGACAACCTACTCGGGGAGCTGTTTTTT. The J gene is TRBJ2-2, the V gene TRBV28; D unclear. Trimming removed 6 bases from V and 7 bases from J, with 18 bases in between. The CDR3 contains 15 residues. CDR1 is MDHEN, CDR2 SYDVKM, per germline.

The rearrangement joins TRBV5-1 to TRBJ1-1; D gene uncertain. The CDR3 is 15 residues long. V gave up 2 bases and J gave up 1 base, with 12 bases separating them. Germline CDR1 reads SGHRS; CDR2 reads YFSETQ. The CDR3 reads CASSFRTVTNTEAFF. The CDR3 DNA reads TGCGCCAGCAGCTTCCGGACGGTAACGAACACTGAAGCTTTCTTT.

This chain uses TRBV27 with TRBJ2-1; no clear D gene. The V end lost 0 bases, the J end lost 8 bases, and 14 bases lay between the germline ends. The CDR3 length is 15 residues. Germline V lookup: CDR1 MNHEY, CDR2 SMNVEV (reference sequence). The CDR3 DNA follows: TGTGCCAGCAGTTTATCGTTGGCTACGGTACATGAGCAGTTCTTC. Protein: CASSLSLATVHEQFF.